This T cell receptor (beta chain) was captured in a study of T-cell reconstitution after alpha-beta-depleted transplantation in children. Points from the study as a whole: Some patients' high day-60 TCRbeta diversity was attributed to recipient cells surviving conditioning.

The table lists this clonotype with a few counts. Its antigen is unidentified. Unique molecular identifiers were incorporated during preparation of the TCRbeta library. Via MiXCR, TCRdb re-called the PCR reads, giving one row per CDR3 protein. This table has approximately 400,000 distinct CDR3 sequences, 15% to 20% appearing once. Germline CDR1 is MNHEY and CDR2 is SVGAGI. The CDR3 is 17 amino acids. V lost 0 bases and J lost 2, with 16 bases in between. The V and J genes are TRBV6-5 and TRBJ1-2; D gene uncertain. The sequence derives from a boy under two years old who had a stem cell transplant for Wiskott-Aldrich syndrome, so the T cells may come from the graft donor. The sequencing here drew on PBMCs, mostly from graft donor cells, taken 360 days after TCRalphabeta/CD19-depleted stem cell transplant. The CDR3 DNA reads as TGTGCCAGCAGTTACTCGTCGGGCGCGGGCTCCAACTATGGCTACACCTTC. Translation gives CASSYSSGAGSNYGYTF.